The clone carrying this TCR beta chain was counted ten times or more. What it binds is unknown. The beta constant-region primer was an equimolar mix of two oligonucleotides covering TRBC1 and TRBC2. TCRdb independently ran MiXCR on the UMI-ligation and nested PCR reads; one entry per CDR3 protein. This sample yields about 90,000 distinct CDR3 sequences, of which 7% are seen a single time; 1.5% to 2% belongs to the top ten. V shed 4 bases and J shed 7 bases, with 13 bases lying between them. Germline V gene sequence: CDR1 SEHNR, CDR2 FQNEAQ (reference sequence). CDR3 size: 13 residues. The sample belongs to a study of naive and memory T cell subsets. Points from the study as a whole: Over 90% of naive TCR sequences appeared only once after error correction, unlike memory subsets. Clonotypes are single alpha or beta chains, not paired receptors.

The sequence was obtained from a human donor in good health. Sequenced input: central memory CD4+ T cells from blood. The rearrangement joins TRBV7-9 to TRBJ1-2; no firm D call. The CDR3 coding sequence is TGTGCCAGCAGCTGGAGCAGATCCCCTGGCTACACCTTC. It specifies CASSWSRSPGYTF.